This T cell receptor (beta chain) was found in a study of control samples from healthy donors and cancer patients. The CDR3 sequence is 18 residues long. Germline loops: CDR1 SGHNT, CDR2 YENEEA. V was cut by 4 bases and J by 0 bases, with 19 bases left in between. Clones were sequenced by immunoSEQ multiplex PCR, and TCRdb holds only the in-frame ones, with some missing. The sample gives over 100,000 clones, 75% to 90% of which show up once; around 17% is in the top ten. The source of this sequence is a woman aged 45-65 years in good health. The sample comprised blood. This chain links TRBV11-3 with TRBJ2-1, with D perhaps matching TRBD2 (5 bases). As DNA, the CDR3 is TGTGCCAGCAGCTCAAGGGTGTTTGGAGGAAGCTCCTACAATGAGCAGTTCTTC. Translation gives CASSSRVFGGSSYNEQFF.